These T cell receptor beta chains were read from a single sample in a study of blood T cells in healthy people across ages. In TCRdb, the 5' RACE reads were re-called with MiXCR into one record per CDR3 protein. The sample holds around 1,500,000 distinct CDR3 sequences; approximately 28% are singletons and the top ten take roughly 8.2%. Sequences were obtained from blood. Receptors were obtained from a woman aged 25-40 years in good health. Each CDR3 is given with its conserved first and last residue. Fields, in order: J gene, D gene, clone size, V gene, CDR3 DNA, CDR3 protein. D genes are given only for firm matches. A row's size may be missing; if present it is once, few, many or a size class.

J: TRBJ2-1
D: TRBD2
size: NA
V: TRBV9
DNA: TGTGCCAGCAGCGTAGTTCTAGCGGGAGCGGGTGAGCAGTTCTTC
CDR3: CASSVVLAGAGEQFF

J: TRBJ2-5
D: NA
size: NA
V: TRBV28
DNA: TGTGCCAGCAGTTTGGTGGACAATTTAGAAGAGACCCAGTACTTC
CDR3: CASSLVDNLEETQYF

J: TRBJ2-1
D: NA
size: few
V: TRBV5-1
DNA: TGCGCCAGCAGCTTGGGCTCGGGGACCCTCAGAGATGAGCAGTTCTTC
CDR3: CASSLGSGTLRDEQFF

J: TRBJ1-2
D: NA
size: many
V: TRBV6-5
DNA: TGTGCCAGCAGCCGACAGGCGATTATACGTGGCTACACCTTC
CDR3: CASSRQAIIRGYTF

J: TRBJ2-5
D: TRBD2
size: NA
V: TRBV5-5
DNA: TGTGCCAGCAGAATGGGACTAGCTGCGGAGACCCAGTACTTC
CDR3: CASRMGLAAETQYF

J: TRBJ1-1
D: TRBD1
size: NA
V: TRBV30
DNA: TGTGCCTGGTTCTCTGACAGGGATCAAGCTTTCTTT
CDR3: CAWFSDRDQAFF

J: TRBJ2-1
D: TRBD1
size: few
V: TRBV24-1
DNA: TGTGCCACCGGAGCCCTTGGACAGGGCGGGCGCAATGAGCAGGTCTTC
CDR3: CATGALGQGGRNEQVF

J: TRBJ2-3
D: NA
size: NA
V: TRBV12-3/TRBV12-4
DNA: TGTGCCAGCAGTTTAGGGGGGATAGGGGGCACAGATACGCAGTATTTT
CDR3: CASSLGGIGGTDTQYF

J: TRBJ1-4
D: TRBD1
size: few
V: TRBV29-1
DNA: TGCAGCGTGACGGGACAGGGCGGGGAAAAACTGTTTTTT
CDR3: CSVTGQGGEKLFF

J: TRBJ2-3
D: TRBD2
size: few
V: TRBV12-3/TRBV12-4
DNA: TGTGCCAGCTATAACGGGGGGTCAGATACGCAGTATTTT
CDR3: CASYNGGSDTQYF

J: TRBJ2-2
D: NA
size: NA
V: TRBV5-1
DNA: TGCGCCAGCAGCCCGGACGGCACGAACACCGGGGAGCTGTTTTTT
CDR3: CASSPDGTNTGELFF

J: TRBJ2-6
D: TRBD1
size: NA
V: TRBV4-3
DNA: TGCGCCAGCAGCCACTCTAGGACAGGCGTCCTGACTTTC
CDR3: CASSHSRTGVLTF

J: TRBJ2-1
D: TRBD2
size: few
V: TRBV5-1
DNA: TGCGCCAGCACTCGTACGGTGAGCGGGGGAAATGAGCAGTTCTTC
CDR3: CASTRTVSGGNEQFF

J: TRBJ2-3
D: TRBD2
size: NA
V: TRBV12-3/TRBV12-4
DNA: TGTGCCAGCAGTTTGGGGGCGGGAGGCCACACAGATACGCAGTATTTT
CDR3: CASSLGAGGHTDTQYF

J: TRBJ2-1
D: NA
size: NA
V: TRBV7-2
DNA: TGTGCCAGCAGACCCCCCAGTGAGGATGAGCAGTTCTTC
CDR3: CASRPPSEDEQFF

J: TRBJ2-3
D: NA
size: many
V: TRBV29-1
DNA: TGCAGCGTTGAAGTGTCAGTAGTCACAGATACGCAGTATTTT
CDR3: CSVEVSVVTDTQYF

J: TRBJ2-3
D: NA
size: NA
V: TRBV7-2
DNA: TGTGCCAGCAGTGGGGCAGGGTCTTCAGATACGCAGTATTTT
CDR3: CASSGAGSSDTQYF

J: TRBJ2-1
D: TRBD2
size: many
V: TRBV12-3/TRBV12-4
DNA: TGTGCCAGCACCCCTAGCGGGAGAATCACCTACAATGAGCAGTTCTTC
CDR3: CASTPSGRITYNEQFF